Listed here are 6 T cell receptor beta chains from one sample, sequenced in a study of blood T cells in healthy people across ages. Next came a second PCR, run for about 7 to 12 cycles, which used a sample-barcoded 5' primer along with a J-beta primer mix. TCRdb processed the 5' RACE reads anew with MiXCR; each CDR3 protein has one entry. Here the sample spans roughly 2 million distinct CDR3 sequences, less than 50% being singletons. The sample taken for sequencing was blood. These receptors all stem from a woman between 40 and 50 years old in good health.

The rearrangement joins TRBV6-5 to TRBJ2-1; D is possibly TRBD2 (7 bases). Germline V gene lookup returns CDR1 MNHEY and CDR2 SVGAGI. This CDR3 is 16 amino acids long. V dropped 6 bases and J dropped 2 bases, with 17 bases sitting between them. The CDR3 sequence: CASRAGAGSTYNEQFF. Here the CDR3 DNA reads TGTGCCAGCAGGGCGGGGGCCGGTAGCACCTACAATGAGCAGTTCTTC.

The sample holds a few counts of this clonotype. The V and J genes are TRBV6-4 and TRBJ1-2; D may be TRBD1 (6 bases). The CDR3 length is 15 residues. CDR1 is MRHNA and CDR2 is SNTAGT in the germline V gene. Trimming removed 0 bases from V and 2 bases from J, with 10 bases in between. CDR3 DNA: TGTGCCAGCAGTGACTCTCTAACAGGGAACTATGGCTACACCTTC. Protein: CASSDSLTGNYGYTF.

The chain employs TRBV27 and TRBJ2-6; 12 nucleotides agree with TRBD1. Per germline, CDR1 MNHEY and CDR2 SMNVEV (reference sequence). The CDR3 loop spans 19 amino acids. V lost 6 bases, J lost 5 bases, and 14 bases stayed unmatched. The CDR3 DNA follows: TGTGCCAGCAGCTTCCTGGCTGCGGGACAGGGGGCGAGGGCCAACGTCCTGACTTTC. Encoded protein: CASSFLAAGQGARANVLTF. Full variable domain (remainder filled in from reference TRBV27 and TRBJ2-6): EAQVTQNPRYLITVTGKKLTVTCSQNMNHEYMSWYRQDPGLGLRQIYYSMNVEVTDKGDVPEGYKVSRKEKRNFPLILESPSPNQTSLYFCASSFLAAGQGARANVLTFGAGSRLTVL.

CDR3 loop: CSAPSNYNEQFF. In DNA, the CDR3 is TGCAGTGCTCCTTCAAACTACAATGAGCAGTTCTTC. This chain joins TRBV20-1 and TRBJ2-1; D unclear. Trimming took off 5 bases at V and 3 bases at J, with 8 bases between the two ends. Germline loops: CDR1 DFQATT, CDR2 SNEGSKA (reference sequence). This CDR3 region has 12 residues.

This clonotype showed up just a few times. The gene calls are TRBV29-1 and TRBJ1-2, with unresolved D. Trimming took off 4 bases at V and 7 bases at J, with 13 bases between the two ends. The V gene's germline CDR1 is SQVTM and CDR2 ANQGSEA. The CDR3 is made up of 12 amino acids. The CDR3 bases are TGCAGCGTTGTGTGGGGATGGGGTGGCTACACCTTC. Encoded protein: CSVVWGWGGYTF.

V gene TRBV4-1 combines with J gene TRBJ2-1; 14 bases map to TRBD2. The J call is doubtful: the DNA matches TRBJ2-7 better. CDR3 size: 15 residues. The germline CDR1 and CDR2 sequences are MGHRA and YSYEKL. CDR3 nucleotide sequence: TGCGCCAGCAGCCAAGGGACTAGCGGGGGGAATGAGCAGTACTTC. The encoded protein is CASSQGTSGGNEQYF.